This passage covers 20 T cell receptor beta chains from one sample sequenced in a study of spatial heterogeneity in lung cancer. TCRdb called the 5' RACE reads again in MiXCR, with one record for every CDR3 protein. The sample holds over 5,000 distinct CDR3 sequences, less than 3% seen once. The time point is: sample taken at primary tumor resection. The sequences come from normal lung tissue next to the tumor, collected at surgery. These receptor sequences come from a male donor with early-stage non-small cell lung cancer.

Ten or more counts support this clonotype. J is TRBJ2-7 and V is TRBV7-2; 13 bases agree with TRBD2. Looked up from germline, CDR1 is SGHTA and CDR2 is FQGNSA. This CDR3 has 15 amino acids. The ends lost 3 bases at V and 2 bases at J; junction bases unmatched: 1. The CDR3 here is CASSFGTSGAYEQYF. The CDR3 DNA is TGTGCCAGCAGCTTTGGGACTAGCGGGGCCTACGAGCAGTACTTC.

The table lists this clonotype with many counts. This chain connects TRBV24-1 to TRBJ2-2; 9 bases line up with TRBD2. Unmatched junction bases numbered 0, after V lost 5 bases and J lost 0 bases. The CDR3 extends over 15 amino acids. The V gene's germline CDR1 is KGHDR and CDR2 SFDVKD. The DNA of the CDR3 is TGTGCCACCAGTGGCGGGGGGGCGAACACCGGGGAGCTGTTTTTT. Encoded protein: CATSGGGANTGELFF.

By share, this clonotype ranks as medium-sized. This chain uses TRBV20-1 with TRBJ2-5; 7 nucleotides line up with TRBD2. V shed 7 bases, J shed 0 bases, and the junction held 8 bases outside the gene matches. The CDR3 loop spans 14 amino acids. The germline V gene has CDR1 DFQATT and CDR2 SNEGSKA (reference sequence). The CDR3 loop is CSVTEAGNQETQYF. For the CDR3, the DNA is TGCAGTGTTACGGAAGCGGGAAACCAAGAGACCCAGTACTTC.

This chain connects TRBV12-3 or TRBV12-4 to TRBJ2-1; no definite D call. V lost 3 bases and J 8 bases, leaving 14 bases between the germline ends. The length of the CDR3 is 14 residues. The CDR3 DNA reads as TGTGCCAGCAGTTTCCGCGGTAGCTGGGATGAGCAGTTCTTC. Translation gives CASSFRGSWDEQFF.

Many counts were recorded for this clonotype. The chain combines TRBV5-1 with TRBJ1-2; TRBD1 matches at 9 bases. The CDR3 has 13 amino acids. Germline V gene sequence: CDR1 SGHRS, CDR2 YFSETQ. V lost 2 bases, J lost 8 bases, and 4 bases stayed unmatched. The CDR3 here is CASSFYRGLGYTF. As DNA, the CDR3 is TGCGCCAGCAGCTTCTACAGGGGGCTAGGCTACACCTTC.

There are many counts of this clonotype. This rearrangement joins TRBV27 to TRBJ1-1; maybe TRBD1 (5 bases). V lost 1 base and J lost 5, with 8 bases in between. The CDR3 consists of 13 residues. Germline-derived CDR1 and CDR2 are MNHEY and SMNVEV (reference sequence). The CDR3 coding sequence is TGTGCCAGCAGTTTATGGAGACAGACTGAAGCTTTCTTT. Translating gives CASSLWRQTEAFF.

This clonotype was counted many times. This chain uses TRBV14 with TRBJ2-7; 7 bases map to TRBD1. V gave up 4 bases and J gave up 5 bases; unmatched junction bases: 8. Germline lookup yields CDR1 SGHDN and CDR2 FVKESK. CDR3 length: 14 residues. The CDR3 DNA is TGTGCCAGCAGCCGCCAGACAGGGTTGGACGAGCAGTACTTC. It codes for CASSRQTGLDEQYF.

This clonotype was seen ten or more times. The V call is TRBV20-1, the J call TRBJ2-7; the D gene is possibly TRBD2 (6 bases). Germline CDR1 is DFQATT and CDR2 is SNEGSKA (reference sequence). The CDR3 has 16 amino acids. Trimming took 5 bases from V and 3 from J, leaving 23 bases between them. CDR3 nucleotides: TGCAGTGCTGAATCGGGGGAAAGCGGGCCGGTCTACGAGCAGTACTTC. Protein product: CSAESGESGPVYEQYF.

This clonotype was found many times. The chain is built from TRBV25-1 and TRBJ2-7; D not certain. The CDR3 runs to 13 residues. V lost 3 bases to trimming and J lost 4 bases, with 10 bases between them. Germline assignment: CDR1 MGHDK and CDR2 SYGVNS. CDR3 sequence: CASSDSVGYEQYF. The CDR3 DNA reads as TGTGCCAGCAGTGACTCAGTAGGTTACGAGCAGTACTTC.

This clonotype counts as medium-sized. This chain joins TRBV20-1 and TRBJ2-3, with 12 bases identical to TRBD2. V lost 1 base and J lost 3; bases outside the gene matches: 8. There are 17 residues in the CDR3. Germline assignment: CDR1 DFQATT and CDR2 SNEGSKA (reference sequence). This chain's CDR3 is CSARGPSGRGGTDTQYF. The CDR3 DNA sequence: TGCAGTGCTAGAGGGCCTAGCGGGAGGGGGGGAACAGATACGCAGTATTTT.

Relative to its sample, this clonotype is medium-sized. V gene TRBV29-1 combines with J gene TRBJ1-3, with 8 bases lining up with TRBD1. CDR3 length: 13 amino acids. The germline CDR1 and CDR2 sequences are SQVTM and ANQGSEA. V lost 6 bases and J lost 2; bases outside the gene matches: 3. The CDR3 protein is CSVSDRAGNTIYF. Written as DNA, the CDR3 is TGCAGCGTATCGGACAGGGCTGGAAACACCATATATTTT. Full variable domain (remainder filled in from reference TRBV29-1 and TRBJ1-3): SAVISQKPSRDICQRGTSLTIQCQVDSQVTMMFWYRQQPGQSLTLIATANQGSEATYESGFVIDKFPISRPNLTFSTLTVSNMSPEDSSIYLCSVSDRAGNTIYFGEGSWLTVV.

This clonotype was counted ten times or more. V usage is TRBV28 and J usage is TRBJ2-3; D tentatively reads TRBD1 or TRBD2 (5 bases each). Trimming removed 2 bases at V and 2 bases at J, with 11 bases between. The CDR3 is made up of 15 amino acids. CDR1 and CDR2 (germline): MDHEN, SYDVKM. This CDR3 is CASSLPSGHTDTQYF. The CDR3, as DNA: TGTGCCAGCAGTTTACCCAGCGGACACACAGATACGCAGTATTTT.

This clonotype rates as medium-sized. V gene TRBV20-1 combines with J gene TRBJ2-7, with 7 bases identical to TRBD1. Germline lookup yields CDR1 DFQATT and CDR2 SNEGSKA (reference sequence). CDR3 length: 15 residues. V was clipped by 6 bases and J by 1 base; unmatched bases: 12. CDR3 sequence reads: CSATFPGQPSYEQYF. CDR3 nucleotide sequence: TGCAGTGCAACCTTTCCGGGACAGCCGTCCTACGAGCAGTACTTC.

In its sample, this clonotype was seen many times. This rearrangement joins TRBV30 to TRBJ1-1; D is unclear. Trimming shortened V by 1 base and J by 0 bases, and 9 bases separated the two germline ends. CDR3 size: 14 residues. The V gene's germline CDR1 is GTSNPN and CDR2 SVGIG (reference sequence). The CDR3 protein is CAWSDDVVNTEAFF. CDR3 in DNA: TGTGCCTGGAGTGACGATGTGGTGAACACTGAAGCTTTCTTT.

This clonotype was observed many times. This chain uses TRBV6-5 with TRBJ1-5; D not certain. CDR1 and CDR2 from the germline V gene are MNHEY and SVGAGI. Trimming pared 4 bases from V and 5 bases from J, leaving 9 bases between. The CDR3 length is 13 residues. This CDR3 reads CASSFRPDQPQHF. The CDR3 DNA reads TGTGCCAGCAGTTTTCGACCGGATCAGCCCCAGCATTTT.

This clonotype ranks as medium-sized. V usage is TRBV7-2 and J usage is TRBJ2-1; a weak D match, TRBD2 (5 bases). Germline CDR1 is SGHTA and CDR2 is FQGNSA. The CDR3 has 13 residues. With 5 bases removed from V and 7 bases from J, the gap between germline ends came to 12 bases. CDR3 residues: CASSAVARNEQFF. Here the CDR3 DNA reads TGTGCCAGCAGCGCCGTAGCGCGGAATGAGCAGTTCTTC.

On this clonotype itself: Since no conserved phenylalanine or tryptophan closes the CDR3, a read error is the likely cause. The DNA is left out, because the CDR3 cannot be placed on it with certainty; the CDR3 is given as TCRdb lists it. The CDR3: CASSQAAGDEACG. The V gene is TRBV4-1, the J gene TRBJ1-1. The germline V gene has CDR1 MGHRA and CDR2 YSYEKL. The CDR3 is made up of 13 amino acids, end residues included.

The rearrangement links TRBV27 to TRBJ1-5; the match to TRBD1 covers 8 bases. CDR1 and CDR2 (germline): MNHEY, SMNVEV (reference sequence). There are 14 residues in the CDR3. V lost 3 bases and J lost 7; bases outside the gene matches: 5. The CDR3 nucleotides read TGTGCCAGCAGTTTGACAGGGGTTAGGCAGCCCCAGCATTTT. Translation: CASSLTGVRQPQHF.

This clonotype is labeled as medium-sized. The V and J genes are TRBV27 and TRBJ1-3; D uncertain. The V and J ends lost 5 bases and 0 bases respectively, with 8 bases between them. The CDR3 is 14 amino acids. CDR1 is MNHEY, CDR2 SMNVEV, per germline (reference sequence). CDR3 sequence reads: CASSPGSSGNTIYF. DNA for the CDR3: TGTGCCAGCAGTCCCGGGTCCTCTGGAAACACCATATATTTT.

This clonotype was counted at least ten times. The chain couples TRBV5-1 to TRBJ2-2, with 10 bases fitting TRBD1. Trimming took 4 bases from V and 6 from J; bases not matched to a gene: 6. The CDR3 extends over 15 amino acids. The germline gives CDR1 SGHRS, CDR2 YFSETQ. The CDR3 DNA sequence: TGCGCCAGCAGCCCCGGGACAGGGGTTCCCGGGGAGCTGTTTTTT. It yields the protein CASSPGTGVPGELFF.